This paragraph covers one T cell receptor beta chain sequence. What it recognizes is unknown. With a much larger clone just one base away, this may be a read error. The data were taken from a study of T cells in Graves' hyperthyroidism and ophthalmopathy. Study-wide points: Ophthalmopathy, as predicted by the model, came a median about six months after the prediction.

Amplification targeted TCR beta CDR3 regions from RNA transcripts. TCR CDR3 underwent first-round RT-PCR with the HTBI primer set. TCRdb re-called the multiplex PCR reads through MiXCR, storing one row per CDR3 protein. The table has roughly 700,000 distinct CDR3 sequences, approximately 15% seen once. The CDR3 is 16 amino acids. Germline V lookup: CDR1 MNHEY, CDR2 SVGAGI. Sequencing input: blood. This TCR was recovered from a man aged 45-60 years with Graves' hyperthyroidism. V is TRBV6-5 and J is TRBJ2-7, with 9 bases lining up with TRBD2. The CDR3 region is CASSYSAGGFSYVQYF. In DNA form, the CDR3 reads TGTGCCAGCAGTTACTCGGCGGGAGGGTTTTCCTACGTGCAGTACTTC.